The TCR beta chain described here comes from a study of immune evolution from preneoplasia to lung adenocarcinoma. To note about this clone: Its cognate antigen is unknown.

The CDR3 extends over 15 amino acids. Germline CDR1 is KGHSH and CDR2 is LQKENI. Deletions cut 2 bases from V and 1 base from J, with 8 bases between. Between about 2014 and 2018, patients underwent resection in Japan or China. Two lung cancer pathologists independently confirmed each histologic diagnosis. Only in-frame clones appear in the TCRdb table, and some are missing; sequencing was by immunoSEQ multiplex PCR. The top ten hold 8.2% of the sample, which has under 5,000 clones, 65% to 80% seen once. Points from the study as a whole: Top clone share appeared to fall from AAH through AIS, MIA, adenocarcinoma. Later-stage lesions seemingly showed higher T cell density and diversity than normal lung.

The chain carries TRBV18 and TRBJ2-2, with a possible D match to TRBD2 (6 bases). The sequence was collected from an older donor with lung adenocarcinoma. The material sequenced was FFPE adjacent normal lung tissue. In nucleotides, the CDR3 is TGTGCCAGCTCACCAGCCGGGGGGAACACCGGGGAGCTGTTTTTT. Translating it yields CASSPAGGNTGELFF.